The clone carrying this T cell receptor (beta chain) occurred once. The antigen remains unidentified. Repertoires were generated with immunoSEQ multiplex PCR, while TCRdb's copy carries only in-frame clones and drops some. The sample carries over 25,000 clones, about 96% recorded once. The source of the sample is a study of monozygotic twins with cystic fibrosis. Germline V lookup: CDR1 MDHEN, CDR2 SYDVKM. Trimming removed 8 bases from V and 3 bases from J, with 13 bases in between. The CDR3 length is 14 residues. Study results and limitations: Clonality was generally low (median roughly 0.009), higher in the most severe patients.

The chain has TRBV28 and TRBJ2-2; D possibly corresponds to TRBD1 (5 bases). This receptor was identified in a girl aged 2-10 years with cystic fibrosis. Specimen: blood. The chain's CDR3 is CASVAGRYTGELFF. The CDR3 DNA reads TGTGCCAGCGTGGCAGGGCGGTACACCGGGGAGCTGTTTTTT.